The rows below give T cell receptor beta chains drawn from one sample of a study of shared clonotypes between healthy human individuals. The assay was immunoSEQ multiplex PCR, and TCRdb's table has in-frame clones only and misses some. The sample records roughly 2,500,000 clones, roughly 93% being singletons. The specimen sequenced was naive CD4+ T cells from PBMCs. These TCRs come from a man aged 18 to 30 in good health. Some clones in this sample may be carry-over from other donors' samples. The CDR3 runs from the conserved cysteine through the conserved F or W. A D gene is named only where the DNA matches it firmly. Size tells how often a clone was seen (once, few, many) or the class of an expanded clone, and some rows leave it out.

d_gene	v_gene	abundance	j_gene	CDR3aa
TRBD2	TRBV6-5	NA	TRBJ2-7	CASRNAGGTYEQYF
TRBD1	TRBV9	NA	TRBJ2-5	CASSVVGQGSETQYF
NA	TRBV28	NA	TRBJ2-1	CASRTERASYNEQFF
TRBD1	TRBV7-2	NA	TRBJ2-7	CASSLVGTGGLALEQYF
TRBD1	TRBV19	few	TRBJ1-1	CASSPGQAITEAFF
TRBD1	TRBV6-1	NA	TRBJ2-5	CASTRTGGWETQYF
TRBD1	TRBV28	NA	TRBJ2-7	CASAPQYRGLVRMYEQYF
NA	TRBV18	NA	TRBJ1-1	CASSPGRGQMNTEAFF
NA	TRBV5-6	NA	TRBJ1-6	CASSLYRGQNNSPLHF
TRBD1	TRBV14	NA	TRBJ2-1	CASSPQGGGEQFF
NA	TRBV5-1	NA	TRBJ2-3	CASSLSLTDTQYF
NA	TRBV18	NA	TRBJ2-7	CASSPNGPTYEQYF
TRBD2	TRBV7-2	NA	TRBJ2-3	CASSDRTSAAQYF
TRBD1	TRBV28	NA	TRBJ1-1	CASSYRTGEAFF
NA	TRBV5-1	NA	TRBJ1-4	CASSLRPPGATTNEKLFF
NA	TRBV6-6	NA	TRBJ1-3	CASYTQFMGTSYF
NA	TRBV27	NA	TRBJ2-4	CASSGGRLAKNIQYF
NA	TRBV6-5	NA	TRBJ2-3	CASRLTSTDTQYF
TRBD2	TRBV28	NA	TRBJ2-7	CASSLWTSGSYEQYF
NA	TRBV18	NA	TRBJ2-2	CASSRETAGELFF
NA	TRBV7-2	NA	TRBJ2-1	CASSFEWSSYNEQFF
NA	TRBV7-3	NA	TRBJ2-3	CASSLDPGSDTQYF
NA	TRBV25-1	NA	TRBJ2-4	CASSEFPLPLAKNIQYF
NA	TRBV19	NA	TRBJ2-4	CASSIREVLAKNIQYF
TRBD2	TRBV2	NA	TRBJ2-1	CASHRATSGNNEQFF
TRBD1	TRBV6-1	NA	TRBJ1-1	CASSAYRGGSEAFF
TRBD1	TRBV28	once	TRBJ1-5	CASRRIQGVNQPQHF
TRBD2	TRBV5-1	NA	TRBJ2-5	CASSLGSSGRTPVETQYF
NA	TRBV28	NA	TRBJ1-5	CASSLVGRWHF
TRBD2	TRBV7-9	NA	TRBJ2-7	CASSSGTSGLYEQYF
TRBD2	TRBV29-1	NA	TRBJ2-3	CSGTSGESTDTQYF
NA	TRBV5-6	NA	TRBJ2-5	CASSPQGQETQYF
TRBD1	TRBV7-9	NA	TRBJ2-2	CASSVGTERAGELFF
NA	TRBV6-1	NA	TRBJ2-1	CASSEALNEQFF
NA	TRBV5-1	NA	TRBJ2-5	CASSPGGETQYF
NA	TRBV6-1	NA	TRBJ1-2	CASSLEGLNYGYTF
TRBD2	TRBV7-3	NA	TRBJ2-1	CASSLTRTSGRRDEQFF
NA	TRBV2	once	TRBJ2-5	CASSEGLQETQYF
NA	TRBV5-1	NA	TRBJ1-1	CASSFDRITEAFF
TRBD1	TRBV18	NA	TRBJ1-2	CASSETGDHYGYTF
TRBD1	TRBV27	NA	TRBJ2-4	CASSYRGLGAKNIQYF
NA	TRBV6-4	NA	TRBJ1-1	CASRVGMNTEAFF
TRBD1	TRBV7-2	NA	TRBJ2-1	CASSSRTGEHYNEQFF
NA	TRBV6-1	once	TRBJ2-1	CASSVETGANPYNEQFF